These 8 T cell receptor beta chains came from one sample sequenced in a study of blood T cell repertoires in COVID-19. Assay: immunoSEQ multiplex PCR; the TCRdb copy retains only in-frame clones and omits some. The sample consists of about 62,000 clones, under 85% of them appearing once. The material sequenced was peripheral blood. The receptors were sampled from a woman of 80 years or more with active or convalescent COVID-19.

This clone is labeled as large. CDR3 DNA sequence: TGTGCCAGCAGCTTGGCACTGGGACAGGCCCGTAAAGGAGGCTACACCTTC. Residues: CASSLALGQARKGGYTF. The chain has TRBV5-6 and TRBJ1-2; 8 positions agree with TRBD1. V trimming: 0 bases; J trimming: 8 bases; junction bases outside the gene matches: 15. CDR1 and CDR2 (germline): SGHDT, YYEEEE. The CDR3 contains 17 residues.

The rearrangement uses TRBV6-5 and TRBJ1-4; no reliable D call. The V end lost 6 bases, the J end lost 6 bases, and 14 bases lay between the germline ends. Germline CDR1 reads MNHEY; CDR2 reads SVGAGI. The CDR3 length is 14 residues. This CDR3 is CASSRSGRDEKLFF. CDR3 coding DNA: TGTGCCAGCAGCAGGTCGGGGAGGGATGAAAAACTGTTTTTT.

This chain joins TRBV5-6 and TRBJ1-1; TRBD1 might be the D (6 bases). CDR1 and CDR2 from the germline V gene are SGHDT and YYEEEE. Trimming pared 6 bases from V and 2 bases from J, leaving 11 bases between. CDR3 size: 13 residues. CDR3 loop: CASTGGSNTEAFF. The CDR3 DNA follows: TGTGCCAGCACGGGGGGCAGCAACACTGAAGCTTTCTTT.

This clone was seen a single time. The chain carries TRBV6-5 and TRBJ1-2; 10 bases match TRBD1. This CDR3 spans 14 amino acids. Per germline, CDR1 MNHEY and CDR2 SVGAGI. The junction had 7 bases not matched to a gene; V was cut back by 6 bases and J by 6 bases. CDR3 residues: CASRWTGGSDGYTF. The DNA for the CDR3 is TGTGCCAGCAGGTGGACAGGGGGATCGGATGGCTACACCTTC.

The rearrangement links TRBV27 to TRBJ1-6; 8 bases are a match to TRBD1. The germline V gene has CDR1 MNHEY and CDR2 SMNVEV (reference sequence). The CDR3 is 17 amino acids. After removal of 2 bases from V and 5 bases from J, the junction contained 8 bases not matched to a gene. In nucleotides, the CDR3 is TGTGCCAGCAGTTTACGGGCAGGGGGCCTACATAATTCACCCCTCCACTTT. It translates to CASSLRAGGLHNSPLHF.

The genes are TRBV5-5 and TRBJ1-2; no clear D. CDR1 SGHKS and CDR2 YYEKEE come from the germline V gene (reference sequence). V dropped 2 bases and J dropped 2 bases, with 16 bases sitting between them. This CDR3 is built from 16 residues. The CDR3 spells CASSFRANPGNYGYTF. The DNA of the CDR3 is TGTGCCAGCAGCTTTCGGGCGAACCCGGGGAACTATGGCTACACCTTC.

This clone was observed a single time. The chain employs TRBV3-1 (or the pseudogene TRBV3-2) and TRBJ2-1; 11 positions agree with TRBD2. Germline CDR1 is LGHDT and CDR2 is YNNKEL (reference sequence). This CDR3 contains 17 residues. The junction had 7 bases not matched to a gene; V was cut back by 0 bases and J by 6 bases. CDR3 nucleotides: TGTGCCAGCAGCCAAGATATAGCGGGGGGGCCTGTCAATGAGCAGTTCTTC. Amino acids: CASSQDIAGGPVNEQFF.

The chain links TRBV7-3 to TRBJ1-3; D is uncertain. With 1 base removed from V and 3 bases from J, the gap between germline ends came to 7 bases. CDR1 and CDR2 (germline): SGHTA, FQGTGA. The CDR3 is 14 amino acids. CDR3 DNA sequence: TGTGCCAGCAGCTTAAGGGGAGGTGGAAACACCATATATTTT. It specifies CASSLRGGGNTIYF.